The rows below give T cell receptor beta chains drawn from one sample of a study of persistence of HIV-infected CD4 T cells. Antigen specificity for these receptors is unknown. This table comes from immunoSEQ multiplex PCR, and its TCRdb copy is limited to in-frame clones, with some not included. The sample lists about 32,000 clones, around four fifths occurring once. The input for sequencing was CD4+ T cells sorted from PBMCs after roughly 19-hour stimulation, taken from a patient who received antiretroviral therapy. Every receptor here comes from an adult woman with HIV who was CMV-seropositive. Both conserved end residues are part of each CDR3. A D gene is named only where the DNA matches it firmly. Size values are once, few and many counts, or a class for expanded clones, and some rows have none.

d_call | j_call | clone_size | v_call | cdr3_aa | cdr3_nt
. | TRBJ1-1 | . | TRBV6-5 | CASRWTAEAFF | TGTGCCAGCAGGTGGACAGCCGAAGCTTTCTTT
. | TRBJ1-1 | . | TRBV4-3 | CASSQYTQGFTEAFF | TGCGCCAGCAGCCAATATACCCAGGGTTTCACTGAAGCTTTCTTT
TRBD1 | TRBJ2-2 | . | TRBV6-4 | CASRSQGGTGELFF | TGTGCCAGCAGATCACAGGGGGGAACCGGGGAGCTGTTTTTT
TRBD1 | TRBJ1-1 | . | TRBV19 | CASKPGQGTNTEAFF | TGTGCCAGCAAACCCGGACAGGGCACGAACACTGAAGCTTTCTTT
. | TRBJ1-2 | once | TRBV2 | CASSVSRGMNYGYTF | TGTGCCAGCAGTGTTAGTAGGGGGATGAACTATGGCTACACCTTC
. | TRBJ2-1 | . | TRBV7-2 | CASSFKTGINEQFF | TGTGCCAGCAGCTTTAAGACTGGAATCAATGAGCAGTTCTTC
TRBD2 | TRBJ2-5 | . | TRBV6-5 | CASTGLEGSRGTQYF | TGTGCCAGCACCGGACTAGAAGGGTCACGAGGGACCCAGTACTTC
. | TRBJ1-5 | . | TRBV30 | CAWRDKGGNQPQHF | TGTGCCTGGAGGGATAAAGGAGGGAATCAGCCCCAGCATTTT
. | TRBJ2-2 | . | TRBV19 | CASKQGFSTGELFF | TGTGCCAGTAAACAGGGATTTAGTACCGGGGAGCTGTTTTTT
. | TRBJ1-1 | once | TRBV18 | CASSPSRDGAAFF | TGTGCCAGCTCACCTTCCCGGGACGGCGCAGCTTTCTTT
. | TRBJ1-6 | . | TRBV28 | CASSGSGTGESPLHF | TGTGCCAGCAGTGGGTCAGGTACTGGTGAATCACCCCTCCACTTT
. | TRBJ1-1 | once | TRBV7-9 | CASSLAMNTEAFF | TGTGCCAGCAGCTTAGCCATGAACACTGAAGCTTTCTTT
. | TRBJ1-3 | . | TRBV18 | CASSPRATQGGSGNTIYF | TGTGCCAGCTCACCTCGAGCTACACAGGGAGGCTCTGGAAACACCATATATTTT
. | TRBJ2-5 | . | TRBV19 | CASSPGTLETQYF | TGTGCCAGTAGTCCCGGGACATTAGAGACCCAGTACTTC
. | TRBJ1-2 | few | TRBV9 | CASSAHSSYGYTF | TGTGCCAGCAGCGCCCACAGTTCCTATGGCTACACCTTC
. | TRBJ1-3 | few | TRBV30 | CACGGAGGGNTIYF | TGTGCCTGCGGTGGGGCAGGTGGTGGAAACACCATATATTTT
. | TRBJ2-2 | . | TRBV7-2 | CASRYASTVGTGELFF | TGTGCCAGCAGGTATGCGTCGACAGTTGGCACCGGGGAGCTGTTTTTT
TRBD2 | TRBJ2-7 | once | TRBV6-1 | CASSAGGPYEQYF | TGTGCCAGCAGTGCGGGAGGGCCCTACGAGCAGTACTTC
. | TRBJ1-1 | . | TRBV19 | CASSIDIGTNTEAFF | TGTGCCAGTAGTATCGACATAGGGACGAACACTGAAGCTTTCTTT
. | TRBJ2-7 | . | TRBV20-1 | CSAISYEQYF | TGCAGTGCTATAAGCTACGAGCAGTACTTC
. | TRBJ1-2 | . | TRBV5-8 | CASSSGRTNYGYTF | TGTGCCAGCAGCTCCGGACGGACTAACTATGGCTACACCTTC
. | TRBJ2-5 | . | TRBV5-6 | CASSLWGQQETQYF | TGTGCCAGCAGCTTGTGGGGCCAACAAGAGACCCAGTACTTC
. | TRBJ1-2 | . | TRBV7-2 | CASSLGIGARGYTF | TGTGCCAGCAGCTTGGGTATAGGGGCACGGGGCTACACCTTC
. | TRBJ1-2 | . | TRBV4-1 | CASSHGPRQFRHPDPYGYTF | TGCGCCAGCAGCCATGGCCCCCGACAGTTCCGCCACCCGGACCCCTATGGCTACACCTTC
. | TRBJ2-2 | . | TRBV15 | CATSSVGGIGELFF | TGTGCCACCAGCAGTGTTGGGGGAATCGGGGAGCTGTTTTTT
. | TRBJ1-6 | . | TRBV3-1/TRBV3-2 | CASSQELINSPLHF | TGTGCCAGCAGCCAAGAACTGATTAATTCACCCCTCCACTTT
. | TRBJ2-5 | . | TRBV3-1/TRBV3-2 | CASSQPGHGYETQYF | TGTGCCAGCAGCCAACCGGGACATGGGTACGAGACCCAGTACTTC
. | TRBJ1-4 | . | TRBV30 | CACPAWGEKLFF | TGTGCCTGCCCAGCGTGGGGAGAAAAACTGTTTTTT
. | TRBJ1-2 | . | TRBV11-3 | CASSLDDGGEGYGYTF | TGTGCCAGCAGCTTAGATGATGGGGGGGAAGGCTACGGCTACACCTTC